This T cell receptor (beta chain) was captured by sequencing in a study of T cell responses to AZD1222 COVID-19 vaccine. Only in-frame clones appear in the TCRdb table, and some are missing; sequencing was by immunoSEQ multiplex PCR. The data contain 84,000 or so clones, over 75% of them singletons. This CDR3 comprises 12 residues. V lost 1 base, J lost 5 bases, and 4 bases lay in between. Germline assignment: CDR1 LGHDT and CDR2 YNNKEL (reference sequence). The receptor was derived from an adult in good health. Specimen: peripheral blood, collected on day 0 of AZD1222 vaccination. V usage is TRBV3-1 (or the pseudogene TRBV3-2) and J usage is TRBJ2-3; D is undetermined. The CDR3 loop reads CASSQVVDTQYF. As DNA, the CDR3 is TGTGCCAGCAGCCAAGTAGTAGATACGCAGTATTTT.